A single T cell receptor (beta chain) is shown here with its context. The sample comes from a study of T cells after yellow fever vaccination. TCRdb redid the calling of the 5' RACE reads with MiXCR, one entry per CDR3 protein. The data contain more than 450,000 distinct CDR3 sequences, roughly a fifth of them singletons. The length of the CDR3 is 15 residues. V was pared by 4 bases and J by 3 bases, with 13 bases between. CDR1 MNHEY and CDR2 SVGEGT come from the germline V gene. The gene calls are TRBV6-2 or TRBV6-3 and TRBJ2-1, with D possibly being TRBD2 (6 bases). The specimen was PBMCs, collected roughly 20 days after the first yellow fever vaccination. This clonotype originated in a man between 18 and 29 years old who received the YFV17D yellow fever vaccine. The CDR3 spells CASSFLGGNYNEQFF. The CDR3, as DNA: TGTGCCAGCAGTTTTTTGGGGGGAAACTACAATGAGCAGTTCTTC.